This T cell receptor (beta chain) was sequenced during a study of T cell repertoires in ileal Crohn's disease (dated by TCRdb to the late 2010s). A note on the overall study: The median duration of disease was approximately 8.5 years, and at the time of surgery 35% of patients were active smokers. About half of the patients received postoperative therapy: about a dozen received thiopurines and around 20 received anti-TNF agents. The TCR repertoire was analysed in about 60 patients with Crohn's disease drawn from a prospective multicentre cohort. The study was conducted in parallel with a multicentre cohort built to find predictors of early endoscopic recurrence after ileocolonic resection. Every patient underwent surgery because of a complication, which was stricturing disease in roughly 60% of cases and penetrating disease in approximately 40%. A total of some 170 mucosal samples from 57 patients were sequenced, with samples obtained at several locations on the surgical specimen and at postoperative endoscopy. Endoscopic postoperative recurrence was defined by a Rutgeerts score above i0. Findings and caveats that apply to the study as a whole: Mucosal CD4 and CD8 T cells were sorted and sequenced only in a subgroup of patients, the size of which was not stated. Patients who were active smokers at surgery had a significantly higher proportion of clonal expansions than non-smokers (approximately 28% vs 17%, p=0.02). Compared with CD4 T cells, sorted CD8 T cells contained more high-frequency clones, which suggests that the mucosal expansions were mostly CD8. Higher percentages of high-frequency clones at the time of surgery were linked to endoscopic recurrence, and every patient with clonality above 26.8% (18/57) had recurrence.

Roughly 550 nanograms of biopsy DNA per sample were submitted for commercial TCRB immunosequencing. CDR3 regions were amplified from genomic DNA by Adaptive Biotechnology using a two-step, amplification bias-controlled multiplex PCR. Primers covering every V and J gene segment were used in the first PCR, while barcodes and Illumina adapters were added in the second PCR. CDR3 libraries were sequenced on an Illumina instrument. The original pipeline was this. Vendor-provided pipelines were combined with custom analysis of raw data in R/Bioconductor under R version 3.3.0. Clonality, which ranges from 0 to 1, was calculated as the inverse of the normalised Shannon entropy across all productive clones. High-frequency clones were defined as the share of the repertoire taken up by the top 100 clones, keeping only clones that passed a 95% confidence test. Repertoire diversity was measured with the Simpson index, and overlap between samples was measured with the Morisita-Horn index. The source is immuneACCESS, and TCRdb retained only in-frame sequences with V and J called. Part of the clones is not carried over; for the studies checked, unresolved V genes explain less than half of this, and the remainder is unexplained. The V and J calls and clone size are taken from that table; D and trimming were inferred from the DNA. In this sample the table shows around 15,000 clones, less than 85% of which occur a single time. Over 9% of the sample is held by the ten biggest clonotypes.

With respect to this clone: What antigen it recognizes has not been identified. No qualities accompany the bases; no much larger clone lies one base away.

For CDR1 and CDR2, the germline V gene lists SGHDN and FVKESK. The CDR3 holds 15 amino acids from the cysteine to the phenylalanine. Of the read, only the CDR3 DNA is kept; its 45 bases are in frame from base 1. Trimming takes 0 bases from V and 1 base from J, and the germline ends sit 9 bases apart. Eligible patients were adults with ileal or ileocolonic Crohn's disease who had an indication for ileocolonic resection. Before DNA extraction, whole ileal mucosal biopsies were kept frozen at -80 degrees C. Genomic DNA was isolated from frozen whole biopsies using a TRizol-based method, and the DNA was quantified with a NanoDrop 2000 spectrophotometer.

The sequence came from an adult with Crohn's disease. The rearrangement joined TRBV14 to TRBJ1-1; the D gene is not confidently resolved. Source material: ileal tissue. The DNA sequence is TGTGCCAGCAGCCAAGAGGCCCGGAGGAACACTGAAGCTTTCTTT. This encodes CASSQEARRNTEAFF.